The 6 T cell receptor beta chains presented below share a single source sample, sequenced in a study of cytomegalovirus exposure and HLA in healthy donors. PCR primers comprised 60 Vbeta and 13 Jbeta primers. The assay was immunoSEQ multiplex PCR, and TCRdb's table has in-frame clones only and misses some. This sample's table has tens of thousands of clones. Specimen: PBMCs. The receptors stem from a woman under 40 in good health and CMV-seropositive.

The chain joins TRBV19 to TRBJ2-3; TRBD2 matches 10 bases. This CDR3 has 14 amino acids. Trimming took 8 bases from V and 4 from J; bases not matched to a gene: 6. The V gene's germline CDR1 is LNHDA and CDR2 SQIVND (reference sequence). The CDR3 here is CASSTSGLADTQYF. In DNA, the CDR3 is TGTGCCAGTTCGACTAGCGGGCTCGCAGATACGCAGTATTTT.

V and J are TRBV6-1 and TRBJ2-1; D may be TRBD2 (6 bases). The germline gives CDR1 MNHNS, CDR2 SASEGT. This CDR3 has 14 residues. Trimming removed 2 bases at V and 7 bases at J, with 12 bases between. CDR3 amino acids: CASSEWGVGNEQFF. CDR3 nucleotides: TGTGCCAGCAGTGAATGGGGGGTAGGGAATGAGCAGTTCTTC.

Written as DNA, the CDR3 is TGCGCCAGCAGCTTGGATCTCTTGACAGGGGGCGGTTCACCCCTCCACTTT. It translates to CASSLDLLTGGGSPLHF. The rearrangement links TRBV5-1 to TRBJ1-6; 10 positions match TRBD1. Germline CDR1 is SGHRS and CDR2 is YFSETQ. With 0 bases clipped from V and 9 bases from J, the junction kept 9 bases outside the gene matches. The CDR3 sequence is 17 residues long.

The V gene is TRBV7-6, the J gene TRBJ2-3; 9 bases match TRBD1. The trim removed 4 bases at V and 2 bases at J, leaving 7 bases unmatched. The CDR3 is 16 residues long. Per the germline V gene, CDR1 is SGHVS and CDR2 is FNYEAQ. The DNA for the CDR3 is TGTGCCAGCAGCTGGACAGGGGTTGCTTCCACAGATACGCAGTATTTT. It specifies CASSWTGVASTDTQYF.

V gene TRBV2 combines with J gene TRBJ1-5, with TRBD1 as a possible D gene (6 bases). Per the germline V gene, CDR1 is SNHLY and CDR2 is FYNNEI. V was cut by 5 bases and J by 7 bases, with 12 bases left in between. CDR3 size: 13 residues. The CDR3 protein is CASSYSGDQPQHF. The DNA of the CDR3 is TGTGCCAGCAGTTACTCAGGGGACCAGCCCCAGCATTTT.

The rearrangement uses TRBV19 and TRBJ2-7, with D uncertain. V was pared by 6 bases and J by 0 bases, with 12 bases between. The CDR3 sequence is 14 residues long. Germline values: CDR1 LNHDA, CDR2 SQIVND (reference sequence). The CDR3 bases are TGTGCCAGTAGCGAGCAAAAATCCTCCTACGAGCAGTACTTC. Translating it yields CASSEQKSSYEQYF. The complete variable domain, with remaining parts taken from reference TRBV19 and TRBJ2-7, reads DGGITQSPKYLFRKEGQNVTLSCEQNLNHDAMYWYRQDPGQGLRLIYYSQIVNDFQKGDIAEGYSVSREKKESFPLTVTSAQKNPTAFYLCASSEQKSSYEQYFGPGTRLTVT.